This T cell receptor (beta chain) was identified in a study of cytomegalovirus exposure and HLA in healthy donors. Researchers ran the PCR with 60 Vbeta and 13 Jbeta primers. The method was immunoSEQ multiplex PCR; TCRdb's version includes in-frame clones alone and lacks a portion of them. This table has about 160,000 clones, about four fifths appearing once. Germline V gene data show CDR1 as SGDLS and CDR2 as YYNGEE. This CDR3 region has 17 residues. The V and J ends lost 0 bases and 1 base, in that order; junction bases with no gene match: 6. The TCR sequence derives from a woman aged 45-65 years in good health and CMV-seronegative. The rearrangement links TRBV9 to TRBJ1-3; 8 bases fit TRBD1. Sequenced sample: PBMCs. The CDR3 reads CASSVEPQGASGNTIYF. The CDR3 DNA follows: TGTGCCAGCAGCGTAGAGCCGCAGGGGGCTTCTGGAAACACCATATATTTT.